This T cell receptor beta chain stems from a study of T cell responses to AZD1222 COVID-19 vaccine. Clones were sequenced by immunoSEQ multiplex PCR, and TCRdb holds only the in-frame ones, with some missing. Counted here are 90,000 to 150,000 clones, around 90% occurring once; the ten biggest clones make up approximately 2.6%. The V gene lost 3 bases and the J gene lost 5 bases, with 20 bases spanning the gap. From germline, CDR1 is SGDLS and CDR2 YYNGEE. This CDR3 has 16 residues. The clonotype originates from an adult who received the AZD1222 COVID-19 vaccine. The material sequenced was peripheral blood, taken 28 days after the second AZD1222 dose. The rearrangement uses TRBV9 and TRBJ1-2; maybe TRBD1 (6 bases). In nucleotides, the CDR3 is TGTGCCAGCAGCGCATGGTTCAGGGGAAGTCAATATGGCTACACCTTC. The encoded protein is CASSAWFRGSQYGYTF.